Detailed here is one T cell receptor (beta chain). Its specificity is unknown. This entry is derived from a study of CD8 T cells in ankylosing spondylitis. The CDR3 has 16 amino acids. The V gene lost 0 bases and the J gene lost 5 bases, with 16 bases spanning the gap. In germline, CDR1 is ENHRY, CDR2 SYGVKD. Quantitative molecular-barcoded 5'-RACE generated the TCR beta libraries. TCRdb itself ran the 5' RACE reads through MiXCR, one entry per CDR3 protein. The sample contains some 700,000 distinct CDR3 sequences, under 20% of which appear only once. Study-wide results and caveats: Blood from ankylosing spondylitis patients appeared to carry a characteristic roughly 8-variant TCR beta motif. A subset of motif variants has previously been described in the synovial fluid and blood of reactive arthritis. Disease-linked clones bore a CD8+ phenotype, appearing relatively rarely in peripheral blood. From matched ankylosing spondylitis synovial fluid, disease-linked clones were reportedly recovered at significantly enriched levels.

Specimen: blood, either unsorted or a sorted T cell fraction (not recorded which). The V call is TRBV10-3, the J call TRBJ2-5; perhaps TRBD1 as D (6 bases). This receptor was identified in a male donor with ankylosing spondylitis. CDR3 nucleotide sequence: TGTGCCATCAGTGAGTCCTCCCCGGAGAGGGGGGAGACCCAGTACTTC. As protein: CAISESSPERGETQYF.